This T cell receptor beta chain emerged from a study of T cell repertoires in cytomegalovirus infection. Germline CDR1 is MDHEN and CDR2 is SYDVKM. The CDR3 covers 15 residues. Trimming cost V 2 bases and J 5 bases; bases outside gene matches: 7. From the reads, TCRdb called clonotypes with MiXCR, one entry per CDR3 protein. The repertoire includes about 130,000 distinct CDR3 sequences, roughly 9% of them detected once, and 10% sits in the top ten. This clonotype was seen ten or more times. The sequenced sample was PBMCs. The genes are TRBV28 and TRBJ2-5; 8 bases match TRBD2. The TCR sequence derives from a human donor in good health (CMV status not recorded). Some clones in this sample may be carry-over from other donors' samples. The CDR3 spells CASSLAGTRGETQYF. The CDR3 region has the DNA TGTGCCAGCAGTTTAGCCGGGACTAGGGGTGAGACCCAGTACTTC. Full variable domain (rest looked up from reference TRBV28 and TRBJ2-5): DVKVTQSSRYLVKRTGEKVFLECVQDMDHENMFWYRQDPGLGLRLIYFSYDVKMKEKGDIPEGYSVSREKKERFSLILESASTNQTSMYLCASSLAGTRGETQYFGPGTRLLVL.